Below, 28 T cell receptor beta chains from the same sample are listed, as sequenced in a study of neurological immune-mediated disorders. TCRdb re-derived calls from the 5' RACE reads in MiXCR, one entry per CDR3 protein. This table holds about 20,000 distinct CDR3 sequences, around 7.6% found once. Input material: CD8+ T cells from blood. These receptor sequences come from a woman in her 30s with HTLV-1-associated myelopathy (HAM/TSP).

This clonotype was observed many times. One end of the junction is discordant with germline, which a read error may explain. The chain couples TRBV12-3 or TRBV12-4 to TRBJ2-4; tentatively, D is TRBD2 (6 bases). CDR3 length equals 13 residues. The CDR3 is CASSLKGLGRRHF. The DNA for the CDR3 is TGTGCCAGCAGTTTAAAGGGACTGGGGCGTCGTCACTTC.

This clonotype has a count of ten or more. The chain has TRBV25-1 and TRBJ1-2; 11 bases map to TRBD1. The J segment lost 7 bases and the V segment lost 3 bases, leaving 7 bases of the junction unmatched. Germline CDR1 MGHDK, CDR2 SYGVNS. The CDR3 consists of 15 residues. The CDR3 sequence is CASSDYGQGAGGYTF. The CDR3 nucleotides read TGTGCCAGCAGTGACTACGGACAGGGGGCAGGTGGCTACACCTTC.

CDR3 coding DNA: TGCAGAGTCGAAGAAACGGGGAACTATGGCTACACCTTC. Translation gives CRVEETGNYGYTF. The chain carries TRBV29-1 and TRBJ1-2; D ambiguous. The germline V gene encodes CDR1 SQVTM and CDR2 ANQGSEA. The CDR3 runs to 13 residues.

The table lists this clonotype with many counts. This rearrangement joins TRBV4-2 to TRBJ2-3, with 8 bases aligning to TRBD2. The CDR3 has 16 amino acids. The ends lost 0 bases at V and 5 bases at J; junction bases unmatched: 7. Germline V gene data show CDR1 as LGHNA and CDR2 as YNFKEQ. The CDR3 spells CASSQEGGGTQDTQYF. CDR3 sequence (DNA): TGTGCCAGCAGCCAAGAGGGCGGGGGGACTCAAGATACGCAGTATTTT.

Many counts were recorded for this clonotype. The V gene is TRBV27, the J gene TRBJ2-1; the D gene is possibly TRBD1 (6 bases). Germline-derived CDR1 and CDR2 are MNHEY and SMNVEV (reference sequence). The CDR3 is made up of 14 amino acids. V was pared by 4 bases and J by 4 bases, with 11 bases between. As DNA, the CDR3 is TGTGCCAGCAGTTACCAGGGGTCGTACAATGAGCAGTTCTTC. Amino acid sequence: CASSYQGSYNEQFF.

There are many counts of this clonotype. J is TRBJ2-1 and V is TRBV20-1, with D tentatively TRBD2 (6 bases). The V and J ends lost 4 bases and 5 bases respectively, with 18 bases between them. CDR1 DFQATT and CDR2 SNEGSKA come from the germline V gene (reference sequence). This CDR3 comprises 15 residues. The CDR3 DNA reads as TGCAGTGCTACCCCTCAGAGCTGGAGGGACAATGAGCAGTTCTTC. It yields the protein CSATPQSWRDNEQFF.

In this sample, this clonotype turned up many times. V gene TRBV5-1 combines with J gene TRBJ1-1; D remains unclear. This CDR3 spans 15 amino acids. Trimming left V 3 bases short and J 1 base short, with 13 bases between. Looked up from germline, CDR1 is SGHRS and CDR2 is YFSETQ. CDR3 sequence reads: CASSSGQETNTEAFF. Here the CDR3 DNA reads TGCGCCAGCAGCTCCGGTCAAGAAACGAACACTGAAGCTTTCTTT.

This clonotype was detected many times. The chain recombines TRBV14 with TRBJ2-2; D is unresolved. The germline V and J ends were trimmed by 1 base and 0 bases, with 3 bases remaining between them. There are 14 residues in the CDR3. Germline V gene sequence: CDR1 SGHDN, CDR2 FVKESK. CDR3 sequence: CASSQVTNTGELFF. CDR3 DNA sequence: TGTGCCAGCAGCCAAGTTACGAACACCGGGGAGCTGTTTTTT.

This clonotype was counted at least ten times. The rearrangement links TRBV7-9 to TRBJ2-3; possible D gene TRBD2, 5 bases. CDR3 length: 16 residues. V lost 3 bases and J 0 bases, leaving 13 bases between the germline ends. Looked up from germline, CDR1 is SEHNR and CDR2 is FQNEAQ (reference sequence). CDR3 in amino acids: CASSFRLWHSTDTQYF. DNA for the CDR3: TGTGCCAGCAGCTTTCGACTATGGCACAGCACAGATACGCAGTATTTT.

This clonotype was observed many times. This chain connects TRBV6-1 to TRBJ2-1; D not certain. The V end was cut by 7 bases, the J end by 3 bases, with 4 bases between. The CDR3 has 11 amino acids. Germline V CDR1 and CDR2: MNHNS, SASEGT. CDR3 in amino acids: CASKFYNEQFF. The DNA of the CDR3 is TGTGCCAGCAAGTTCTACAATGAGCAGTTCTTC.

This clonotype was counted at least ten times. The chain carries TRBV30 and TRBJ2-2; no definite D call. V was trimmed by 7 bases and J by 6 bases, leaving 9 bases between them. Germline V gene sequence: CDR1 GTSNPN, CDR2 SVGIG (reference sequence). The CDR3 runs 11 residues. The DNA for the CDR3 is TGTGCCTCATACGTCTCCGGGGAGCTGTTTTTT. As protein: CASYVSGELFF.

At least ten counts were recorded for this clonotype. This rearrangement joins TRBV11-1 to TRBJ2-1; D is unclear. Germline lookup yields CDR1 SGHAT and CDR2 FQDESV (reference sequence). Trimming pared 1 base from V and 1 base from J, leaving 11 bases between. The CDR3 extends over 16 amino acids. The CDR3 nucleotides are TGTGCCAGCAGCTTAGGTACACTTCTTTCCTACAATGAGCAGTTCTTC. It is translated as CASSLGTLLSYNEQFF.

This clonotype has a count of ten or more. The CDR3 spells CASSLGPGNEQFF. The CDR3, as DNA: TGTGCCAGCAGTTTAGGGCCCGGCAATGAGCAGTTCTTC. This rearrangement joins TRBV12-3 or TRBV12-4 to TRBJ2-1; D ambiguous. V was clipped by 1 base and J by 6 bases, with 7 bases between them. CDR3 length equals 13 residues.

This clonotype appeared many times. This chain connects TRBV19 to TRBJ1-2; no clear D. The CDR3 is 12 residues long. Trimming stripped 8 bases from V and 5 bases from J, with 12 bases between. Germline lookup yields CDR1 LNHDA and CDR2 SQIVND (reference sequence). The CDR3 protein is CASSVGKYGYTF. The CDR3 coding sequence is TGTGCCAGTTCCGTGGGGAAATATGGCTACACCTTC.

This clonotype has ten or more counts. The J gene is TRBJ1-1, the V gene TRBV5-1; D remains unclear. Trimming removed 0 bases at V and 5 bases at J, with 11 bases between. Germline V lookup: CDR1 SGHRS, CDR2 YFSETQ. CDR3 length: 14 amino acids. The CDR3 DNA reads TGCGCCAGCAGCTTGGGGTTCTCCAAGACTGAAGCTTTCTTT. This encodes CASSLGFSKTEAFF.

This clonotype has a count of ten or more. The V gene is TRBV19, the J gene TRBJ2-1, with 11 bases aligning to TRBD2. Trimming took 1 base from V and 7 from J; bases not matched to a gene: 3. The CDR3 has 15 residues. Germline values: CDR1 LNHDA, CDR2 SQIVND (reference sequence). The CDR3 nucleotides are TGTGCCAGTAGTATAGTAGCGGGGGGGTGGAATGAGCAGTTCTTC. Amino acid sequence: CASSIVAGGWNEQFF.

In its sample, this clonotype was seen many times. The V call is TRBV5-8, the J call TRBJ1-5, with 9 bases that match TRBD1. Germline V gene sequence: CDR1 SGHTS, CDR2 YDEGEE. Trimming took 0 bases from V and 8 from J; bases not matched to a gene: 9. The CDR3 runs 16 residues. CDR3 amino acids: CASSLGPGQGSEPQHF. The CDR3 DNA is TGTGCCAGCAGCTTGGGACCCGGACAGGGGTCTGAGCCCCAGCATTTT.

At least ten counts were recorded for this clonotype. This CDR3 is CASSPGGEAFF. CDR3 nucleotide sequence: TGCGCCAGCAGCCCGGGAGGTGAAGCTTTCTTT. The chain carries TRBV5-1 and TRBJ1-1; D is ambiguous. CDR1 is SGHRS, CDR2 YFSETQ, per germline. This CDR3 is built from 11 residues. Trimming pared 4 bases from V and 7 bases from J, leaving 8 bases between.

The table lists this clonotype with many counts. The chain couples TRBV2 to TRBJ2-3, with 11 bases that match TRBD2. CDR1 SNHLY and CDR2 FYNNEI come from the germline V gene. The CDR3 totals 17 residues. V trimming: 8 bases; J trimming: 6 bases; junction bases outside the gene matches: 16. CDR3 in amino acids: CASRTNPLAGEPDTQYF. The DNA for the CDR3 is TGTGCCAGCCGAACGAACCCACTAGCGGGGGAACCGGATACGCAGTATTTT.

The sample holds a few counts of this clonotype. V gene TRBV7-8 combines with J gene TRBJ2-3; no definite D call. Germline loops: CDR1 SGHVS, CDR2 FQNEAQ. Trimming shortened V by 0 bases and J by 0 bases, and 4 bases separated the two germline ends. This CDR3 has 14 residues. The CDR3 sequence is CASSLALSTDTQYF. The CDR3 region has the DNA TGTGCCAGCAGCTTAGCACTAAGCACAGATACGCAGTATTTT.

This clonotype was found many times. This chain joins TRBV2 and TRBJ2-7, with a possible D match to TRBD1 (6 bases). V dropped 7 bases and J dropped 3 bases, with 28 bases sitting between them. Germline loops: CDR1 SNHLY, CDR2 FYNNEI. The CDR3 runs to 18 residues. This CDR3 is CASTFLRLRDTHNYEQYF. CDR3 sequence (DNA): TGTGCCAGCACTTTCCTGCGCCTCCGGGACACCCACAACTACGAGCAGTACTTC.

This clonotype was recorded many times. This rearrangement joins TRBV9 to TRBJ1-5; D possibly corresponds to TRBD1 (5 bases). The CDR3 loop spans 14 amino acids. V lost 0 bases and J 3 bases, leaving 7 bases between the germline ends. Per the germline V gene, CDR1 is SGDLS and CDR2 is YYNGEE. The CDR3 DNA reads TGTGCCAGCAGCGTAGAGGGGTCCAATCAGCCCCAGCATTTT. Translation gives CASSVEGSNQPQHF. Supplemented by reference TRBV9 and TRBJ1-5, the full variable domain reads DSGVTQTPKHLITATGQRVTLRCSPRSGDLSVYWYQQSLDQGLQFLIQYYNGEERAKGNILERFSAQQFPDLHSELNLSSLELGDSALYFCASSVEGSNQPQHFGDGTRLSIL.

This chain links TRBV18 with TRBJ1-3, with D uncertain. V lost 1 base and J lost 0, with 10 bases in between. Germline V CDR1 and CDR2: KGHSH, LQKENI. The CDR3 consists of 16 residues. The CDR3, as DNA: TGTGCCAGCTCACCACGGGTTCGGGTCTCTGGAAACACCATATATTTT. It codes for CASSPRVRVSGNTIYF.

This clonotype was counted at least ten times. This sequence joins TRBV5-1 and TRBJ2-7; D remains ambiguous. The CDR3 loop spans 12 amino acids. Per germline, CDR1 SGHRS and CDR2 YFSETQ. V lost 4 bases, J lost 5 bases, and 10 bases lay in between. This CDR3 reads CASSPSLHEQYF. CDR3 sequence (DNA): TGCGCCAGCAGCCCCTCCTTGCACGAGCAGTACTTC.

This clonotype appeared many times. The chain combines TRBV5-6 with TRBJ2-3; D gene ambiguous. Germline-derived CDR1 and CDR2 are SGHDT and YYEEEE. This CDR3 region has 15 residues. Trimming cost V 0 bases and J 2 bases, with 10 bases left between them. The CDR3 reads CASSLELENTDTQYF. The CDR3 DNA is TGTGCCAGCAGCTTGGAGTTAGAAAACACAGATACGCAGTATTTT.

This chain's CDR3 is CAWNYGGGFYNEQFF. CDR3 DNA: TGTGCCTGGAATTACGGCGGGGGTTTCTACAATGAGCAGTTCTTC. The J gene is TRBJ2-1, the V gene TRBV30; 7 bases align to TRBD2. Trimming at V came to 4 bases and at J to 3 bases, leaving 9 bases not matched to a gene. CDR1 and CDR2 from the germline V gene are GTSNPN and SVGIG (reference sequence). This CDR3 region has 15 residues.

At least ten counts were recorded for this clonotype. The V and J genes are TRBV12-5 and TRBJ1-1; D is uncertain. Trimming removed 0 bases at V and 1 base at J, with 15 bases between. Germline CDR1 reads LGHNT; CDR2 reads FRNRAP. The CDR3 has 17 amino acids. The CDR3 coding sequence is TGTGCTAGTGGTTTGGTATTTGAAAAACACAGGAACACTGAAGCTTTCTTT. This encodes CASGLVFEKHRNTEAFF.

This clonotype was recorded at least ten times. The rearrangement uses TRBV6-5 and TRBJ2-7, with D possibly being TRBD1 or TRBD2 (6 bases each). The CDR3 is 13 amino acids. Trimming took 5 bases from V and 5 from J, leaving 13 bases between them. Germline lookup yields CDR1 MNHEY and CDR2 SVGAGI. The CDR3 spells CASSPVGGHEQYF. The DNA for the CDR3 is TGTGCCAGCAGTCCTGTGGGGGGCCACGAGCAGTACTTC.